This record concerns one T cell receptor (beta chain) sequence. Its antigen is currently unknown. These data come from a study of shared clonotypes between healthy human individuals. Whole-study findings and limits: Rarefaction demonstrated incomplete sorted-subset sequencing despite large depth. Sampling included only blood; tissue repertoires likely differ. Non-shared clonotypes displayed generation probabilities falling below those of clonotypes present in all four donors.

CD8 memory merged CD45RO+ with CCR7-negative CD45RA+ TemRA cells. Generated by immunoSEQ multiplex PCR, the TCRdb table keeps only in-frame clones and is missing some. The sample contains about 92,000 clones, approximately 75% of which appear only once. The V gene lost 3 bases and the J gene lost 6 bases, with 19 bases spanning the gap. Looked up from germline, CDR1 is SGDLS and CDR2 is YYNGEE. The CDR3 covers 16 residues. The TCR originated in a young man in good health. This chain connects TRBV9 to TRBJ2-4; TRBD1 might be the D (8 bases). Source material: memory CD8+ T cells sorted from blood. Subset: CD45RO+ cells pooled with CCR7-negative TemRA cells. This CDR3 is CASSAHRGGQTNIQYF. The CDR3 DNA is TGTGCCAGCAGCGCCCACAGGGGGGGGCAGACAAACATTCAGTACTTC. The entire variable domain, with the rest obtained from reference TRBV9 and TRBJ2-4, is as follows: DSGVTQTPKHLITATGQRVTLRCSPRSGDLSVYWYQQSLDQGLQFLIQYYNGEERAKGNILERFSAQQFPDLHSELNLSSLELGDSALYFCASSAHRGGQTNIQYFGAGTRLSVL.